The 25 T cell receptor beta chains below all came from one sample that was sequenced in a study of cytomegalovirus exposure and HLA in healthy donors. The PCR was carried out with 60 Vbeta primers and 13 Jbeta primers. Here immunoSEQ multiplex PCR was the method, and the copy in TCRdb shows in-frame clones only, minus some. This table holds tens of thousands of clones, roughly 72% found once. Source material: PBMCs. Receptors originate from a man aged 50 to 60 in good health and CMV-seronegative.

The CDR3 reads CASSDSRANIQYF. The CDR3 DNA reads TGTGCCAGCAGTGATTCCAGGGCAAACATTCAGTACTTC. V and J are TRBV2 and TRBJ2-4; D may be TRBD1 (5 bases). V lost 3 bases and J lost 6, with 9 bases in between. Germline V lookup: CDR1 SNHLY, CDR2 FYNNEI. This CDR3 region has 13 residues.

V usage is TRBV9 and J usage is TRBJ2-7; no clear D. Between the trimmed V and J ends, which lost 3 bases and 6 bases, there was a span of 13 bases. The CDR3 spans 13 residues. Germline V gene sequence: CDR1 SGDLS, CDR2 YYNGEE. The CDR3 spells CASSEEIDFEQYF. The CDR3 region has the DNA TGTGCCAGCAGCGAGGAAATCGACTTCGAGCAGTACTTC.

The chain's CDR3 is CASSLGSLSYEQYF. CDR3 nucleotide sequence: TGCGCCAGCAGCCTGGGCAGCCTCTCCTACGAGCAGTACTTC. The rearrangement joins TRBV4-1 to TRBJ2-7; D gene uncertain. Trimming left V 4 bases short and J 0 bases short, with 10 bases between. There are 14 residues in the CDR3. The V gene's germline CDR1 is MGHRA and CDR2 YSYEKL.

The chain has TRBV2 and TRBJ2-5, with a weak D call TRBD2 (6 bases). The CDR3 extends over 15 amino acids. The V and J ends lost 6 bases and 1 base respectively, with 15 bases between them. Per germline, CDR1 SNHLY and CDR2 FYNNEI. CDR3 loop: CASRESGVPQETQYF. The CDR3 bases are TGTGCCAGCAGGGAATCGGGGGTTCCCCAAGAGACCCAGTACTTC.

The V gene is TRBV6-1, the J gene TRBJ1-3; 7 nucleotides agree with TRBD1. Losses at the gene ends were 9 bases for V and 11 bases for J; bases not matched to a gene: 4. The CDR3 totals 10 residues. The germline V gene has CDR1 MNHNS and CDR2 SASEGT. CDR3 nucleotides: TGTGCCAGTAGACAGGGTTCCATATATTTT. Translation gives CASRQGSIYF.

CDR3 in DNA: TGTGCCAGCAGTGCACGGGAGTTCGGCACAGATACGCAGTATTTT. It translates to CASSAREFGTDTQYF. The rearrangement links TRBV28 to TRBJ2-3, with D perhaps matching TRBD2 (6 bases). This CDR3 region has 15 residues. Germline CDR1 MDHEN, CDR2 SYDVKM. With 5 bases removed from V and 1 base from J, the gap between germline ends came to 13 bases. The full variable domain, in which reference TRBV28 and TRBJ2-3 provide the parts outside the CDR3, is DVKVTQSSRYLVKRTGEKVFLECVQDMDHENMFWYRQDPGLGLRLIYFSYDVKMKEKGDIPEGYSVSREKKERFSLILESASTNQTSMYLCASSAREFGTDTQYFGPGTRLTVL.

The chain couples TRBV13 to TRBJ2-3, with 7 bases lining up with TRBD2. V was pared by 7 bases and J by 1 base, with 2 bases of the junction left unmatched. The CDR3 is 13 residues long. Per germline, CDR1 PRHDT and CDR2 FYEKMQ (reference sequence). CDR3 in DNA: TGTGCCAGCAAAAGCGGGGGCACAGATACGCAGTATTTT. Protein sequence: CASKSGGTDTQYF.

The rearrangement links TRBV5-1 to TRBJ2-1; TRBD2 aligns across 7 bases. J was trimmed by 2 bases and V by 4 bases; bases with no gene match: 6. CDR3 length equals 15 residues. Per germline, CDR1 SGHRS and CDR2 YFSETQ. The CDR3 spells CASSMLAGPYNEQFF. Written as DNA, the CDR3 is TGCGCCAGCAGCATGTTAGCGGGCCCCTACAATGAGCAGTTCTTC.

The V call is TRBV27, the J call TRBJ1-6; a weak D match, TRBD1 (5 bases). V shed 6 bases and J shed 6 bases, with 12 bases lying between them. The length of the CDR3 is 14 residues. Germline V gives CDR1 MNHEY, CDR2 SMNVEV (reference sequence). CDR3 sequence (DNA): TGTGCCAGCAGAAAGGGGAGGGCTAATTCACCCCTCCACTTT. Its translation: CASRKGRANSPLHF.

This chain connects TRBV29-1 to TRBJ2-3; D gene uncertain. The V gene lost 4 bases and the J gene lost 2 bases, with 13 bases spanning the gap. Germline CDR1 reads SQVTM; CDR2 reads ANQGSEA. The CDR3 is made up of 14 amino acids. CDR3 in amino acids: CSVVGRGATDTQYF. The DNA of the CDR3 is TGCAGCGTTGTCGGTCGCGGAGCCACAGATACGCAGTATTTT.

The rearrangement joins TRBV30 to TRBJ2-2; 9 bases are shared with TRBD1. Germline CDR1 is GTSNPN and CDR2 is SVGIG (reference sequence). The CDR3 is 14 amino acids. After removal of 3 bases from V and 4 bases from J, the junction contained 3 bases not matched to a gene. CDR3 loop: CAWRGDRVTGELFF. CDR3 bases: TGTGCCTGGAGGGGGGACAGGGTCACCGGGGAGCTGTTTTTT. Full variable domain (missing parts from reference TRBV30 and TRBJ2-2): SQTIHQWPATLVQPVGSPLSLECTVEGTSNPNLYWYRQAAGRGLQLLFYSVGIGQISSEVPQNLSASRPQDRQFILSSKKLLLSDSGFYLCAWRGDRVTGELFFGEGSRLTVL.

The J gene is TRBJ1-1, the V gene TRBV5-4; 10 nucleotides match TRBD1. In germline, CDR1 is SGHNT, CDR2 YYREEE (reference sequence). The CDR3 has 15 amino acids. With V trimmed by 2 bases and J by 6 bases, 7 bases remained unmatched. For the CDR3, the DNA is TGTGCCAGCAGCTTTTCCGGGACAGGGGTGTCTGAAGCTTTCTTT. It specifies CASSFSGTGVSEAFF.

V gene TRBV5-1 combines with J gene TRBJ1-2; 8 nucleotides line up with TRBD1. This CDR3 spans 13 amino acids. The V segment lost 4 bases and the J segment 5 bases; nucleotides outside the gene matches: 4. Per the germline V gene, CDR1 is SGHRS and CDR2 is YFSETQ. CDR3 sequence: CASSTGQEYGYTF. For the CDR3, the DNA is TGCGCCAGCAGCACGGGACAGGAGTATGGCTACACCTTC.

This chain joins TRBV29-1 and TRBJ1-2; tentative D call: TRBD1 (6 bases). The CDR3 has 12 amino acids. V lost 7 bases and J lost 8, with 17 bases in between. The germline V gene has CDR1 SQVTM and CDR2 ANQGSEA. The CDR3 is CSAERGAGGYTF. CDR3 DNA sequence: TGCAGCGCCGAGCGGGGGGCCGGCGGCTACACCTTC.

The chain links TRBV6-1 to TRBJ1-2; D not resolved. Per the germline V gene, CDR1 is MNHNS and CDR2 is SASEGT. CDR3 size: 11 residues. Trimming took 5 bases from V and 5 from J, leaving 6 bases between them. The CDR3 reads CASSHRYGYTF. Written as DNA, the CDR3 is TGTGCCAGCAGTCATCGGTATGGCTACACCTTC.

A few counts support this clone. The chain links TRBV6-1 to TRBJ2-7; TRBD1 is a possible D gene (6 bases). This CDR3 comprises 15 residues. Germline lookup yields CDR1 MNHNS and CDR2 SASEGT. V was clipped by 1 base and J by 0 bases, with 10 bases between them. CDR3 sequence (DNA): TGTGCCAGCAGTGAAGGACAGGCGAGCTCCTACGAGCAGTACTTC. Amino acid sequence: CASSEGQASSYEQYF.

The V gene is TRBV27, the J gene TRBJ2-7, with TRBD1 matching over 10 bases. Germline CDR1 and CDR2: MNHEY and SMNVEV (reference sequence). This CDR3 comprises 15 residues. V lost 0 bases and J lost 6; bases outside the gene matches: 5. The CDR3 DNA follows: TGTGCCAGCAGTTTATCCTGGGACAGGGGAGGCGAGCAGTACTTC. Encoded protein: CASSLSWDRGGEQYF.

This chain links TRBV11-2 with TRBJ2-3, with 12 bases matching TRBD2. The CDR3 runs to 17 residues. Germline V gives CDR1 SGHAT, CDR2 FQNNGV. Trimming cost V 1 base and J 4 bases; bases outside gene matches: 6. CDR3 protein: CASSLVLAGGVPDTQYF. CDR3 nucleotides: TGTGCCAGCAGCTTAGTTCTAGCGGGAGGGGTACCAGATACGCAGTATTTT.

The V and J genes are TRBV28 and TRBJ1-4, with 10 positions matching TRBD1. This CDR3 contains 15 residues. Germline V lookup: CDR1 MDHEN, CDR2 SYDVKM. Trimming at V came to 7 bases and at J to 8 bases, leaving 10 bases not matched to a gene. CDR3 residues: CASTRWGTGDEKLFF. As DNA, the CDR3 is TGTGCCAGCACCAGGTGGGGGACAGGGGACGAAAAACTGTTTTTT.

This clone was counted only a few times. This sequence joins TRBV5-6 and TRBJ2-3; 7 bases are shared with TRBD1. V gave up 1 base and J gave up 6 bases; unmatched junction bases: 8. The CDR3 is 15 amino acids. CDR1 SGHDT and CDR2 YYEEEE come from the germline V gene. DNA for the CDR3: TGTGCCAGCAGCTTGACAGGGGCCAGTGGGGATACGCAGTATTTT. This translates into CASSLTGASGDTQYF.

The chain's CDR3 is CASSPPTGAAFF. CDR3 bases: TGTGCCAGCTCACCACCGACAGGAGCAGCTTTCTTT. This chain joins TRBV18 and TRBJ1-1; the D gene is possibly TRBD1 (6 bases). V shed 0 bases and J shed 10 bases, with 9 bases lying between them. The CDR3 totals 12 residues. Per the germline V gene, CDR1 is KGHSH and CDR2 is LQKENI.

The rearrangement links TRBV9 to TRBJ1-1, with a weak D call TRBD1 (6 bases). The V end lost 5 bases, the J end lost 6 bases, and 17 bases lay between the germline ends. Germline-derived CDR1 and CDR2 are SGDLS and YYNGEE. The CDR3 covers 14 residues. CDR3 sequence reads: CASRDDRPVAEAFF. Here the CDR3 DNA reads TGTGCCAGCAGGGATGACAGGCCGGTAGCTGAAGCTTTCTTT.

The chain is built from TRBV5-1 and TRBJ2-1, with D possibly TRBD2 on 6 matching bases. V lost 0 bases and J lost 0, with 10 bases in between. Germline lookup yields CDR1 SGHRS and CDR2 YFSETQ. The CDR3 contains 16 residues. CDR3 DNA sequence: TGCGCCAGCAGCTTGGTAGTCGGGAGCTCCTACAATGAGCAGTTCTTC. Translation: CASSLVVGSSYNEQFF.

This chain uses TRBV7-9 with TRBJ1-2, with 10 bases lining up with TRBD1. Germline V lookup: CDR1 SEHNR, CDR2 FQNEAQ (reference sequence). The trim removed 4 bases at V and 8 bases at J, leaving 1 base unmatched. The CDR3 has 12 amino acids. The DNA of the CDR3 is TGTGCCAGCAGCTGGGACAGGGGCGGCTACACCTTC. Translated: CASSWDRGGYTF.

This clone is medium-sized by share. The chain employs TRBV6-5 and TRBJ1-1; D gene uncertain. Trimming stripped 0 bases from V and 4 bases from J, with 6 bases between. Germline V gene data show CDR1 as MNHEY and CDR2 as SVGAGI. The length of the CDR3 is 13 residues. CDR3 sequence: CASSYSAGTEAFF. As DNA, the CDR3 is TGTGCCAGCAGTTACTCGGCGGGCACTGAAGCTTTCTTT.